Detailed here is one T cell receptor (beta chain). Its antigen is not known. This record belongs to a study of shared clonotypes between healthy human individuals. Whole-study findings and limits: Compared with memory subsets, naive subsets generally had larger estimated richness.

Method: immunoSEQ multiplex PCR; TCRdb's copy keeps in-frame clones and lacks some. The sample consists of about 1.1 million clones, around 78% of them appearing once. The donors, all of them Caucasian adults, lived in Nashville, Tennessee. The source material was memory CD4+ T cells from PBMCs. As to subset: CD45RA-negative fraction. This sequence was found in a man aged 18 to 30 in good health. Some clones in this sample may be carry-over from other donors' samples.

CDR3: CASSYSPGLAEYF. The CDR3 nucleotides read TGTGCCAGCAGCTACTCGCCCGGACTAGCAGAGTACTTC. The chain joins TRBV7-9 to TRBJ2-7, with 8 bases identical to TRBD2. J gave up 11 bases and V 4 bases, and 10 bases lay outside the gene matches. Per the germline V gene, CDR1 is SEHNR and CDR2 is FQNEAQ (reference sequence). The CDR3 contains 13 residues. The full variable domain, its missing parts supplied by reference TRBV7-9 and TRBJ2-7, is DTGVSQNPRHKITKRGQNVTFRCDPISEHNRLYWYRQTLGQGPEFLTYFQNEAQLEKSRLLSDRFSAERPKGSFSTLEIQRTEQGDSAMYLCASSYSPGLAEYFGPGTRLTVT.